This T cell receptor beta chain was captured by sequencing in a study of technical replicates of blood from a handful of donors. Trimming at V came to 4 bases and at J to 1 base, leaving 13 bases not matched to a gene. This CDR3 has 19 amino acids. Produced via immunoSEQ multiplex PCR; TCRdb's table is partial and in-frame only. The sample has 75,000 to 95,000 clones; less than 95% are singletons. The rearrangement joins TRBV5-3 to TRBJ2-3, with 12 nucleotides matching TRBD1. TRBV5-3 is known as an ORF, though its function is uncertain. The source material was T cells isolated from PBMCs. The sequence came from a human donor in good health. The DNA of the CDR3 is TGTGCCAGAAGCAATCAACCGGGACAGGGGGCGCTCGGCACAGATACGCAGTATTTT. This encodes CARSNQPGQGALGTDTQYF.